This T cell receptor beta chain appears in the sequencing data of a study of neurological immune-mediated disorders. Study-wide results and limits: Subjects shared no identical expanded-clone CDR3 amino acid sequences, suggesting private TCR-beta repertoires in all groups.

Comment on this clonotype: The antigen is undetermined.

Healthy controls were blood bank volunteers in Maryland, USA. With 10-nucleotide random UMIs, 5'RACE was used to make the cDNA. Every sequencing run generated over 160 million TCR-beta sequences from 15-18 subjects. From the 5' RACE reads, TCRdb called clonotypes with MiXCR, one entry per CDR3 protein. The sample holds around 50,000 distinct CDR3 sequences, 16% seen once. The specimen was PBMCs. The TCR was taken from a man aged 55-75 years in good health.

The CDR3 region is CASSLNSYTGELFF. In nucleotides, the CDR3 is TGCGCCAGCAGCTTGAACTCTTACACCGGGGAGCTGTTTTTT. This sequence joins TRBV5-1 and TRBJ2-2; D is unclear. Germline V gene sequence: CDR1 SGHRS, CDR2 YFSETQ. Trimming removed 1 base at V and 3 bases at J, with 7 bases between. This CDR3 contains 14 residues.